This T cell receptor beta chain was sequenced for a study of cytomegalovirus exposure and HLA in healthy donors. Overall study: The same platform was used for the 90 to 150 validation repertoires as for the approximately 670 first-cohort repertoires, as reported in a later analysis. General observations from the study: According to a subsequent analysis, TCR clusters from the first cohort were inclined to appear together in the 120 validation repertoires.

V was pared by 5 bases and J by 6 bases, with 11 bases of the junction left unmatched. This CDR3 is built from 15 residues. The germline gives CDR1 MNHEY, CDR2 SVGAGI. Profiling relied on immunoSEQ multiplex PCR, and the TCRdb table lists in-frame clones only, not all of them. The table has over 250,000 clones, 80% to 90% seen once; the top ten hold around 1%. A note on this clone: Its antigen is still unknown.

The sample was PBMCs. The chain is built from TRBV6-5 and TRBJ1-2, with 8 bases that match TRBD1. This receptor was obtained from a young woman in good health and CMV-seronegative. The CDR3 spells CASSAHRTGGDGYTF. The CDR3, as DNA: TGTGCCAGCAGTGCGCACCGTACAGGGGGAGATGGCTACACCTTC.